Listed below are T cell receptor beta chains from one sample, sequenced in a study of blood T cell repertoires in COVID-19. The repertoire was sequenced with immunoSEQ multiplex PCR; TCRdb's copy has only in-frame clones and lacks some. The repertoire has some 520,000 clones, approximately 89% of them found once; the top ten carry 0.75% to 0.9%. Specimen: peripheral blood. The origin of the receptors is a man aged 18-30 years with COVID-19, enrolled during active disease. Each CDR3 is given without its conserved first and last residue. The order of the fields is J gene, V gene, CDR3 protein.

TRBJ2-3 | TRBV9 | ASSPKASGIFTDTQY
TRBJ2-7 | TRBV18 | ASSRDSVSYEQY
TRBJ2-5 | TRBV10-3 | AISAGTEETQY
TRBJ2-3 | TRBV10-3 | AISEGQESTDTQY
TRBJ2-3 | TRBV6-4 | ASSDFAGTDTQY
TRBJ1-2 | TRBV6-5 | ASSFQGHGYT
TRBJ2-7 | TRBV3-1/TRBV3-2 | ASSHGQVASYEQY
TRBJ1-2 | TRBV5-4 | ASSSGPEGGYT
TRBJ2-3 | TRBV2 | ASNRQGRDTQY
TRBJ2-3 | TRBV5-1 | ASSLQASTDTQY
TRBJ2-3 | TRBV5-1 | ACSMGPASTDTQY
TRBJ2-3 | TRBV11-2 | ASSLDRESTDTQY
TRBJ2-7 | TRBV13 | ASSSYSSGGKRSYEQY
TRBJ1-4 | TRBV4-2 | ASSQTGGNEKLF
TRBJ2-7 | TRBV3-1/TRBV3-2 | ASSAGQQVSYEQY
TRBJ2-3 | TRBV2 | ASSDRTGPLLAQY
TRBJ2-4 | TRBV27 | ASSPQNRGTLAKNIQY
TRBJ2-5 | TRBV24-1 | ATSDSGLAGDRGETQY
TRBJ2-7 | TRBV11-2 | ASSPRLAGAYEQY
TRBJ1-6 | TRBV6-5 | ASSYSRAENSPLH
TRBJ2-7 | TRBV14 | ASSLTPGQGPYEQY
TRBJ1-1 | TRBV25-1 | ASRQIDRGTEAF
TRBJ2-1 | TRBV28 | ASREGQGGYNEQF
TRBJ2-7 | TRBV11-2 | ASRQRDREPY
TRBJ1-5 | TRBV2 | ASRGLQGQPQH
TRBJ1-4 | TRBV30 | AWRGQEKEKLF
TRBJ2-1 | TRBV5-6 | ASSSPLAGGLNEQF
TRBJ2-7 | TRBV6-1 | ASSEGMGTGDFYEQY
TRBJ1-6 | TRBV11-2 | ASLRDFNSPLH
TRBJ2-1 | TRBV7-2 | ASSKTSGIWYEQF
TRBJ2-2 | TRBV24-1 | ATRETATGELF
TRBJ2-7 | TRBV10-3 | AISEVQGNYEQY
TRBJ2-1 | TRBV6-6 | ASMSGGTSYNEQF
TRBJ2-7 | TRBV6-6 | ASRPAGTSFHEQY
TRBJ1-2 | TRBV12-3/TRBV12-4 | ASSLLQGPGYT
TRBJ1-2 | TRBV3-1/TRBV3-2 | ASSSLGQGRYGYT
TRBJ2-3 | TRBV6-5 | ASSWRGDTQY
TRBJ1-2 | TRBV18 | ASSMDRNHGYT
TRBJ2-3 | TRBV10-3 | AISASARDTQY
TRBJ2-3 | TRBV7-9 | ASSPWELAGGDTQY
TRBJ2-7 | TRBV3-1/TRBV3-2 | ASSTGLEQY
TRBJ2-7 | TRBV15 | ATSPDRVLYEQY
TRBJ2-5 | TRBV3-1/TRBV3-2 | ASSQASLAGARETQY
TRBJ2-2 | TRBV10-1 | ASSESGLTGELF
TRBJ2-1 | TRBV4-1 | ASSPVLTSGRGRSYNEQF
TRBJ2-7 | TRBV28 | ASSSGTYEQY
TRBJ2-3 | TRBV18 | ASSPKQGAGTDTQY